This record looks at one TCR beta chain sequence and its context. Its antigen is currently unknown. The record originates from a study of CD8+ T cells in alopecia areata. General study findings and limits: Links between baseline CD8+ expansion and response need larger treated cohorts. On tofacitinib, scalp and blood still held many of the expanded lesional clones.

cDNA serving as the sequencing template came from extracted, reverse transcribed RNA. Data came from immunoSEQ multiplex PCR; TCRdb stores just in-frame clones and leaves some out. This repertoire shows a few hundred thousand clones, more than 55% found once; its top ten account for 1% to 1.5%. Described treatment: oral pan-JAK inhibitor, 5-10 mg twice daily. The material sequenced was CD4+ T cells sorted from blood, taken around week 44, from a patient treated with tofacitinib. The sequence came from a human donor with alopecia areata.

CDR3 amino acids: CASSLDRGKAFF. CDR3 nucleotides: TGTGCCAGCAGTTTGGACAGGGGAAAAGCTTTCTTT. The gene calls are TRBV6-5 and TRBJ1-1; TRBD1 aligns across 9 bases. Germline CDR1 is MNHEY and CDR2 is SVGAGI. With V trimmed by 4 bases and J by 9 bases, 3 bases remained unmatched. There are 12 residues in the CDR3.